This entry concerns a single T cell receptor beta chain. This sample stems from a study of blood T cell repertoires in COVID-19. The method was immunoSEQ multiplex PCR; TCRdb's version includes in-frame clones alone and lacks a portion of them. The sample holds roughly 150,000 clones; roughly 86% are singletons and the top ten take just over 2.5%. Germline CDR1 KGHSH, CDR2 LQKENI. The CDR3 runs to 15 residues. The ends lost 1 base at V and 5 bases at J; junction bases unmatched: 3. Seattle cases were enrolled at active infection and followed longitudinally. The gene calls are TRBV18 and TRBJ2-1, with 9 bases matching TRBD2. The origin of this receptor is a woman aged 80 or over with COVID-19, enrolled during active disease. The sequencing input was peripheral blood. The CDR3, as DNA: TGTGCCAGCTCACCACGACGCGGGAGGGACAATGAGCAGTTCTTC. Translation gives CASSPRRGRDNEQFF.